This T cell receptor beta chain is from a study of breast tumors, draining lymph nodes, adjacent tissues. Germline-derived CDR1 and CDR2 are SGHVS and FQNEAQ. This CDR3 region has 16 residues. The junction had 6 bases not matched to a gene; V was cut back by 5 bases and J by 0 bases. This clonotype was recorded many times. Antigen: not known. Study-wide results and caveats: Tumor TCR diversity was below lymph nodes but above nontumor tissue. The lymph node origin of tumor T cells was framed as consistent with a hypothesis, not demonstrated.

One entry per CDR3 protein results from TCRdb running MiXCR on the multiplex PCR reads. The table lists approximately 130,000 distinct CDR3 sequences, around 20% of them singletons. Breast cancer patients provided tissue from their axillary draining lymph nodes. The sequence was collected from a female donor with breast cancer. Some clones in this sample may be carry-over from other donors' samples. The chain employs TRBV7-8 and TRBJ2-3; TRBD2 agrees at 9 bases. The sequenced material came from axillary lymph node tissue. This CDR3 is CASSTDSGSSTDTQYF. DNA of the CDR3: TGTGCCAGCAGCACGGATAGCGGGAGTAGCACAGATACGCAGTATTTT.